This T cell receptor beta chain was documented in a study of blood T cells in healthy people across ages. Study conclusions and caveats: TCR beta diversity per million T cells fell roughly linearly with age. Long-lived donors carried more naive CD4+ cells and greater diversity than aged donors.

As concerns this clonotype: The antigen is unknown. The germline gene is not matched at one end of the junction; a read error may be the cause.

A second PCR of about 7 to 12 cycles used a sample-barcoded 5' primer and a J-beta primer mix. Each cDNA molecule, via a template-switch adaptor with 12 random nucleotides, was tagged. TCRdb re-derived calls from the 5' RACE reads in MiXCR, one entry per CDR3 protein. In the table there are about 1.7 million distinct CDR3 sequences, roughly 28% of which are singletons. There are 15 residues in the CDR3. Germline values: CDR1 SGHAT, CDR2 FQNNGV. What was sequenced was blood. This TCR was recovered from a woman between 25 and 40 years old in good health. The genes are TRBV11-2 and TRBJ2-1; 12 bases match TRBD2. The CDR3 region has the DNA TGTGCCGGCAGCCGTCGGACTAGCGGGATAAGGGAGCAGTTCTTC. Translation: CAGSRRTSGIREQFF.